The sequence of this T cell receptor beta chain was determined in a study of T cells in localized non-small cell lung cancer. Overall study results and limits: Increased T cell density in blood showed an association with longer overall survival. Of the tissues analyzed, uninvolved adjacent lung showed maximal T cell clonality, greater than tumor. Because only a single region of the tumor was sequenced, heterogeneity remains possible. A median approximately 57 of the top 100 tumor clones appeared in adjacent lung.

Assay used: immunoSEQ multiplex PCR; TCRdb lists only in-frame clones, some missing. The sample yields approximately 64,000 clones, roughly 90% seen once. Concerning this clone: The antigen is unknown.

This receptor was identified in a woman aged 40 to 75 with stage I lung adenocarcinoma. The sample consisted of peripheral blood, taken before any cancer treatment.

This CDR3 reads CASSSLPDSTGQSNQPQHF. The CDR3 DNA reads TGTGCCAGCAGTTCCTTGCCGGATTCGACAGGGCAGAGCAATCAGCCCCAGCATTTT. This chain links TRBV28 with TRBJ1-5, with 7 bases aligning to TRBD1. The V and J ends lost 4 bases and 1 base, in that order; junction bases with no gene match: 16. The CDR3 is made up of 19 amino acids. Germline V gene lookup returns CDR1 MDHEN and CDR2 SYDVKM.